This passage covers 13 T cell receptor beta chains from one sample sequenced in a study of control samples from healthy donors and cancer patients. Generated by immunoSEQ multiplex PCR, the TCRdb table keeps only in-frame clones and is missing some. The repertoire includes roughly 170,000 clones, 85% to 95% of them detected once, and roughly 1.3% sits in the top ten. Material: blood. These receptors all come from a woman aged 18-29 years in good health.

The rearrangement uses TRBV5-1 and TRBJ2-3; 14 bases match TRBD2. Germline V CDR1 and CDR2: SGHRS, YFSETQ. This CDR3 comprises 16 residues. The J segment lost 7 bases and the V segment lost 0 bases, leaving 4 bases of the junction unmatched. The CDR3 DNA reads TGCGCCAGCAGCTTGGGACTAGCGGGGGGGCGAAATACGCAGTATTTT. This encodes CASSLGLAGGRNTQYF.

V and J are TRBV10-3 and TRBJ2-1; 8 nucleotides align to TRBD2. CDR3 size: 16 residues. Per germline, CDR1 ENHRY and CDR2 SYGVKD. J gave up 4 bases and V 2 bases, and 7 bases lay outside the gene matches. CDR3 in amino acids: CAISETIAGRYNEQFF. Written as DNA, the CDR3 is TGTGCCATCAGTGAGACAATAGCGGGAAGGTACAATGAGCAGTTCTTC.

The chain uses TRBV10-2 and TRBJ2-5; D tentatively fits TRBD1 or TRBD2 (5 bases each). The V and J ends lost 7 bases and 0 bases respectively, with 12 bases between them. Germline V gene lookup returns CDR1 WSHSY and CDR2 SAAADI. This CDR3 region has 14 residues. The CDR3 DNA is TGCGCCAGCAATTGGGGGTGGTACCAAGAGACCCAGTACTTC. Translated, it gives CASNWGWYQETQYF.

The DNA for the CDR3 is TGCAGCGTTGAAGGGTACCTCTCTGGAAACACCATATATTTT. Amino acids: CSVEGYLSGNTIYF. The chain carries TRBV29-1 and TRBJ1-3; D unclear. The CDR3 is 14 residues long. Germline CDR1 and CDR2: SQVTM and ANQGSEA. V was cut by 1 base and J by 0 bases, with 7 bases left in between.

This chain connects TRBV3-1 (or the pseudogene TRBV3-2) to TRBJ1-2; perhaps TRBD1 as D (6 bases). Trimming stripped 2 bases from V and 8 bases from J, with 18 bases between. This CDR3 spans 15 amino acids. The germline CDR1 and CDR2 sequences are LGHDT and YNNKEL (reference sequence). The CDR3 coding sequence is TGTGCCAGCAGCCAAAATAGGGGGACACCCAGGGGCTACACCTTC. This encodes CASSQNRGTPRGYTF.

CDR3 amino acids: CASSRGGTSGETQYF. In nucleotides, the CDR3 is TGTGCCAGCAGCCGGGGGGGCACTAGCGGGGAGACCCAGTACTTC. The rearrangement links TRBV9 to TRBJ2-5, with 9 bases lining up with TRBD2. The germline CDR1 and CDR2 sequences are SGDLS and YYNGEE. After removal of 4 bases from V and 5 bases from J, the junction contained 9 bases not matched to a gene. CDR3 length: 15 residues.

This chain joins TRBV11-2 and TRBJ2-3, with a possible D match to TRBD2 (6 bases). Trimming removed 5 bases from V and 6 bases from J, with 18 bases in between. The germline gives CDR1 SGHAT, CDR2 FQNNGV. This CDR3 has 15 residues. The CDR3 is CASSPQTSGADTQYF. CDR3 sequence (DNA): TGTGCCAGCAGCCCCCAGACTAGTGGGGCGGATACGCAGTATTTT.

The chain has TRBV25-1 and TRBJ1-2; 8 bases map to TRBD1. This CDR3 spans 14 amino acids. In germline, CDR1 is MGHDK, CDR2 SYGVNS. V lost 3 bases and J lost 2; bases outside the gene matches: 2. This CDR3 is CASSDWTGNYGYTF. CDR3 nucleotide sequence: TGTGCCAGCAGTGATTGGACAGGGAACTATGGCTACACCTTC.

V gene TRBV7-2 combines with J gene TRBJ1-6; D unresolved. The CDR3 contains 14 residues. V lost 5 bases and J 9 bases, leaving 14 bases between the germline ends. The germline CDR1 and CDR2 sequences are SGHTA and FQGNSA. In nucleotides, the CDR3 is TGTGCCAGCAGCCCCCCCCAAGGGATTTCACCCCTCCACTTT. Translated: CASSPPQGISPLHF.

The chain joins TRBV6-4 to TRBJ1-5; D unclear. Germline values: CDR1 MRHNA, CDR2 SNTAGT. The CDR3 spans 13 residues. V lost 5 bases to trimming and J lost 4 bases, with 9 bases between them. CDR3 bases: TGTGCCAGCAGTCCAGACCAAAATCAGCCCCAGCATTTT. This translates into CASSPDQNQPQHF.

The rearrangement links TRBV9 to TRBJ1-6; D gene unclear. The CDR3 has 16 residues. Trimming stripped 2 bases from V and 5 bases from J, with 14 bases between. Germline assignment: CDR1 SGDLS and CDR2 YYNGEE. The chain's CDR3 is CASSVSLRVDNSPLHF. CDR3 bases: TGTGCCAGCAGCGTTTCTCTACGGGTAGATAATTCACCCCTCCACTTT.

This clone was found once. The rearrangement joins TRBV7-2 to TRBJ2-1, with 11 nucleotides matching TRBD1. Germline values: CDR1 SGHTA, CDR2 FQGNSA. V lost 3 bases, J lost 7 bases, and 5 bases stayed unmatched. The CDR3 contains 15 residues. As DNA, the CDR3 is TGTGCCAGCAGCTTTAGGACAGGGGGCGGGAATGAGCAGTTCTTC. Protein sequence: CASSFRTGGGNEQFF.

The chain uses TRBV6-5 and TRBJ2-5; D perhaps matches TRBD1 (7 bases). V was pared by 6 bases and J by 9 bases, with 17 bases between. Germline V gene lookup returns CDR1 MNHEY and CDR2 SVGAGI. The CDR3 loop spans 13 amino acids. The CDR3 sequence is CASRETGRWSQYF. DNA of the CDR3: TGTGCCAGCAGGGAGACAGGGAGGTGGTCCCAGTACTTC.